Below, 22 T cell receptor beta chains from the same sample are listed, as sequenced in a study of pediatric ulcerative colitis. One to two pinch biopsies were taken from the rectum during colonoscopy. This table comes from immunoSEQ multiplex PCR, and its TCRdb copy is limited to in-frame clones, with some not included. The repertoire holds roughly 45,000 clones, with about 78% as singletons. Sequencing was performed on gut tissue. The origin of the receptors is a girl between 5 and 17 years old with moderate ulcerative colitis.

The V gene is TRBV5-1, the J gene TRBJ2-7, with 12 bases identical to TRBD2. J lost 5 bases, V lost 5 bases, and 5 bases had no gene match. Germline V gene lookup returns CDR1 SGHRS and CDR2 YFSETQ. There are 14 residues in the CDR3. CDR3 nucleotides: TGCGCCAGCAGTAAGACTAGCGGGAGCAACGAGCAGTACTTC. Residues: CASSKTSGSNEQYF.

This clone came up once. The chain combines TRBV2 with TRBJ2-6; the match to TRBD1 covers 8 bases. This CDR3 spans 17 amino acids. V was clipped by 5 bases and J by 1 base; unmatched bases: 7. CDR1 is SNHLY and CDR2 is FYNNEI in the germline V gene. The CDR3 protein is CASSRQGTMSGANVLTF. CDR3 nucleotides: TGTGCCAGCAGTAGACAGGGGACGATGTCTGGGGCCAACGTCCTGACTTTC.

V gene TRBV5-4 combines with J gene TRBJ2-7; 7 positions match TRBD2. CDR3 length: 16 residues. Trimming cost V 4 bases and J 5 bases; bases outside gene matches: 15. Germline-derived CDR1 and CDR2 are SGHNT and YYREEE (reference sequence). Written as DNA, the CDR3 is TGTGCCAGCAGCCTGGGTGGCGGGAGTAGGTCCAACGAGCAGTACTTC. Protein: CASSLGGGSRSNEQYF.

The chain links TRBV13 to TRBJ2-1; TRBD1 matches at 9 bases. Germline CDR1 and CDR2: PRHDT and FYEKMQ (reference sequence). The CDR3 totals 16 residues. V lost 8 bases, J lost 10 bases, and 18 bases stayed unmatched. The CDR3 protein is CASSRGGQGLRLEQFF. The DNA for the CDR3 is TGTGCCAGCTCCCGCGGGGGACAGGGTCTTCGGTTAGAGCAGTTCTTC.

This sequence joins TRBV5-4 and TRBJ2-5; D remains unclear. Germline lookup yields CDR1 SGHNT and CDR2 YYREEE (reference sequence). The CDR3 contains 14 residues. V shed 2 bases and J shed 5 bases, with 13 bases lying between them. The CDR3 protein is CASSFLSPSETQYF. CDR3 nucleotides: TGTGCCAGCAGCTTTCTTTCACCGTCCGAGACCCAGTACTTC.

This chain links TRBV28 with TRBJ1-1, with a tentative D call TRBD1 (6 bases). V dropped 7 bases and J dropped 2 bases, with 26 bases sitting between them. Germline values: CDR1 MDHEN, CDR2 SYDVKM. CDR3 length equals 18 residues. The CDR3 spells CASTPGDFYARYNTEAFF. The CDR3 bases are TGTGCCAGCACCCCAGGGGACTTCTATGCCCGATACAACACTGAAGCTTTCTTT.

This clone has only a few counts. V gene TRBV7-6 combines with J gene TRBJ1-1; D not certain. This CDR3 has 15 amino acids. The germline V gene encodes CDR1 SGHVS and CDR2 FNYEAQ. The V end was cut by 1 base, the J end by 3 bases, with 12 bases between. As DNA, the CDR3 is TGTGCCAGCAGCTTAGGCCGTGGACTATACACTGAAGCTTTCTTT. It codes for CASSLGRGLYTEAFF. Based on the CDR3 plus reference TRBV7-6 and TRBJ1-1, the full variable domain is GAGVSQSPRYKVTKRGQDVALRCDPISGHVSLYWYRQALGQGPEFLTYFNYEAQQDKSGLPNDRFSAERPEGSISTLTIQRTEQRDSAMYRCASSLGRGLYTEAFFGQGTRLTVV.

The V call is TRBV2, the J call TRBJ2-2; 10 bases align to TRBD2. Germline values: CDR1 SNHLY, CDR2 FYNNEI. The V segment lost 4 bases and the J segment 5 bases; nucleotides outside the gene matches: 16. The CDR3 runs to 19 residues. The CDR3 here is CASSGPELAGEPRTGELFF. CDR3 DNA: TGTGCCAGCAGTGGCCCCGAGCTAGCGGGAGAACCGCGGACCGGGGAGCTGTTTTTT.

This sequence joins TRBV6-6 and TRBJ1-2; D is perhaps TRBD1 (6 bases). The ends were cut back, 4 bases at V and 1 base at J, with 16 bases in the middle. The germline V gene encodes CDR1 MNHNY and CDR2 SVGAGI (reference sequence). The length of the CDR3 is 16 residues. CDR3 bases: TGTGCCAGCAGTTCCACCGGGGGGGCGTATAACTATGGCTACACCTTC. It yields the protein CASSSTGGAYNYGYTF.

The chain is built from TRBV4-2 and TRBJ2-7; no clear D. Germline-derived CDR1 and CDR2 are LGHNA and YNFKEQ. Trimming pared 0 bases from V and 2 bases from J, leaving 14 bases between. This CDR3 comprises 16 residues. CDR3 sequence reads: CASSQEWWQRTYEQYF. In nucleotides, the CDR3 is TGTGCCAGCAGCCAAGAGTGGTGGCAGAGAACCTACGAGCAGTACTTC.

V usage is TRBV27 and J usage is TRBJ1-2, with a possible D match to TRBD1 (6 bases). Germline-derived CDR1 and CDR2 are MNHEY and SMNVEV (reference sequence). V lost 5 bases, J lost 4 bases, and 17 bases lay in between. CDR3 length: 15 residues. CDR3 sequence (DNA): TGTGCCAGCAGTCCCGACAGGAGTCGCGGCTATGGCTACACCTTC. This encodes CASSPDRSRGYGYTF.

V and J are TRBV2 and TRBJ1-1; 8 positions agree with TRBD1. Germline V gene sequence: CDR1 SNHLY, CDR2 FYNNEI. Trimming cost V 7 bases and J 4 bases; bases outside gene matches: 5. This CDR3 spans 13 amino acids. CDR3 nucleotide sequence: TGTGCCAGCAACAGACAGGGGACCACTGAAGCTTTCTTT. Translated, it gives CASNRQGTTEAFF. Full variable domain (missing parts from reference TRBV2 and TRBJ1-1): EPEVTQTPSHQVTQMGQEVILRCVPISNHLYFYWYRQILGQKVEFLVSFYNNEISEKSEIFDDQFSVERPDGSNFTLKIRSTKLEDSAMYFCASNRQGTTEAFFGQGTRLTVV.

By sample fraction, this clone is medium-sized. The chain recombines TRBV6-5 with TRBJ1-3, with D hard to call. Trimming pared 6 bases from V and 0 bases from J, leaving 12 bases between. CDR3 length equals 15 residues. The germline gives CDR1 MNHEY, CDR2 SVGAGI. CDR3 loop: CASRHPGGSGNTIYF. DNA for the CDR3: TGTGCCAGCAGACATCCTGGAGGCTCTGGAAACACCATATATTTT.

This clone was seen just once. This chain links TRBV20-1 with TRBJ1-1; D is unclear. This CDR3 has 11 residues. The V end lost 5 bases, the J end lost 12 bases, and 16 bases lay between the germline ends. The germline gives CDR1 DFQATT, CDR2 SNEGSKA (reference sequence). CDR3 sequence: CSAPDPRRTFF. CDR3 bases: TGCAGTGCTCCGGACCCGAGAAGGACTTTCTTT.

This rearrangement joins TRBV7-9 to TRBJ1-1; TRBD1 might be the D (5 bases). Trimming stripped 5 bases from V and 1 base from J, with 11 bases between. Looked up from germline, CDR1 is SEHNR and CDR2 is FQNEAQ (reference sequence). The CDR3 has 14 residues. CDR3 sequence (DNA): TGTGCCAGCAGCACGGAGAGGGGGAACACTGAAGCTTTCTTT. This encodes CASSTERGNTEAFF.

This clone has a handful of counts. The chain is built from TRBV11-2 and TRBJ2-3; 8 nucleotides line up with TRBD2. V was clipped by 7 bases and J by 6 bases; unmatched bases: 12. This CDR3 spans 15 amino acids. Germline lookup yields CDR1 SGHAT and CDR2 FQNNGV. This chain's CDR3 is CASTPGSGGWDTQYF. The CDR3 region has the DNA TGTGCCAGCACCCCGGGGAGCGGGGGCTGGGATACGCAGTATTTT.

The V gene is TRBV5-1, the J gene TRBJ1-2, with unresolved D. Per the germline V gene, CDR1 is SGHRS and CDR2 is YFSETQ. Trimming removed 0 bases at V and 1 base at J, with 4 bases between. The CDR3 runs to 13 residues. The CDR3 sequence: CASSLDINYGYTF. The CDR3 DNA is TGCGCCAGCAGCTTGGATATTAACTATGGCTACACCTTC.

The chain joins TRBV7-3 to TRBJ1-1; the D gene is possibly TRBD1 (5 bases). Trimming took 2 bases from V and 9 from J, leaving 13 bases between them. The CDR3 extends over 13 amino acids. Germline loops: CDR1 SGHTA, CDR2 FQGTGA. CDR3 nucleotides: TGTGCCAGCAGCTTAGGGGCAAGCGAGAAAGCTTTCTTT. Protein product: CASSLGASEKAFF. Variable domain in full (rest from reference TRBV7-3 and TRBJ1-1): GAGVSQTPSNKVTEKGKYVELRCDPISGHTALYWYRQSLGQGPEFLIYFQGTGAADDSGLPNDRFFAVRPEGSVSTLKIQRTERGDSAVYLCASSLGASEKAFFGQGTRLTVV.

The chain joins TRBV5-1 to TRBJ2-7; TRBD1 matches at 7 bases. V was pared by 0 bases and J by 7 bases, with 4 bases of the junction left unmatched. CDR1 is SGHRS and CDR2 is YFSETQ in the germline V gene. The CDR3 contains 13 residues. CDR3 DNA: TGCGCCAGCAGCTTGGGGGACAGTTTGGAGCAGTACTTC. Translation: CASSLGDSLEQYF.

The genes are TRBV6-1 and TRBJ2-5; D may be TRBD2 (6 bases). Looked up from germline, CDR1 is MNHNS and CDR2 is SASEGT. The V gene lost 7 bases and the J gene lost 12 bases, with 18 bases spanning the gap. CDR3 length: 12 residues. The DNA for the CDR3 is TGTGCCAGCACCCGGGACTTAATGAGGGAGTACTTC. Amino acid sequence: CASTRDLMREYF.

The rearrangement uses TRBV16 and TRBJ2-7, with D possibly matching TRBD1 (5 bases). Germline V gene data show CDR1 as KGHSY and CDR2 as FQNENV. V lost 4 bases to trimming and J lost 5 bases, with 24 bases between them. There are 17 residues in the CDR3. The CDR3: CASSLSTRRGENHEQYF. In DNA form, the CDR3 reads TGTGCCAGCAGCCTGTCGACCCGAAGGGGCGAGAACCACGAGCAGTACTTC.

This clone was recorded a few times. Here the CDR3 DNA reads TGTGCCTGGAGTGTACGGTGGGGTTATGGCTACACCTTC. It encodes CAWSVRWGYGYTF. This chain uses TRBV30 with TRBJ1-2; D uncertain. The CDR3 is 13 amino acids. The germline CDR1 and CDR2 sequences are GTSNPN and SVGIG (reference sequence). The ends were cut back, 0 bases at V and 5 bases at J, with 10 bases in the middle.